Below are 20 T cell receptor beta chains sequenced from a single sample in a study of immune heterogeneity within non-small cell lung tumors. Multiplex PCR employing 32 V and 13 J primers generated amplicons of the TCR beta CDR3. Each CDR3 protein is one row after TCRdb ran MiXCR on the multiplex PCR reads. The profile shows 3,500 to 4,500 distinct CDR3 sequences, around 30% of them singletons. For each sample, template was around 600 ng of bulk tumor genomic DNA. Several biopsies were spaced far apart within each primary tumor and obtained as surgery took place. Curative surgery was performed on patients who had untreated, newly diagnosed non-small cell lung cancer. Specimen: lung tumor tissue. Receptors originate from a man in his 60s with non-small cell lung cancer.

The chain is built from TRBV29-1 and TRBJ2-1; the match to TRBD2 covers 7 bases. Germline assignment: CDR1 SQVTM and CDR2 ANQGSEA. CDR3 length: 14 amino acids. The V and J ends lost 3 bases and 3 bases, in that order; junction bases with no gene match: 5. The CDR3 sequence is CSVDASGIYNEQFF. Written as DNA, the CDR3 is TGCAGCGTTGACGCGAGCGGGATCTACAATGAGCAGTTCTTC.

V and J are TRBV28 and TRBJ1-2; the match to TRBD1 covers 7 bases. V was clipped by 6 bases and J by 1 base; unmatched bases: 14. Germline CDR1 is MDHEN and CDR2 is SYDVKM. This CDR3 contains 17 residues. The CDR3 protein is CASRSGTAQKLNYGYTF. In DNA form, the CDR3 reads TGTGCCAGCAGAAGTGGGACAGCACAGAAACTTAACTATGGCTACACCTTC.

This clonotype has more than one count but fewer than ten. The chain links TRBV5-1 to TRBJ2-1, with 14 bases lining up with TRBD2. This CDR3 is built from 17 residues. Germline CDR1 and CDR2: SGHRS and YFSETQ. With V trimmed by 1 base and J by 4 bases, 4 bases remained unmatched. The CDR3 loop reads CASSLLGTSGSYNEQFF. The DNA of the CDR3 is TGCGCCAGCAGCTTGCTCGGGACTAGCGGGAGTTACAATGAGCAGTTCTTC.

In this sample, this clonotype is medium-sized (0.01 to 0.1%). The chain joins TRBV5-1 to TRBJ2-2; D may match TRBD1 or TRBD2 (5 bases each). The CDR3 is 14 residues long. V was cut by 1 base and J by 6 bases, with 10 bases left in between. Germline CDR1 SGHRS, CDR2 YFSETQ. For the CDR3, the DNA is TGCGCCAGCAGCTTGCAGGGTAGCGCCGGGGAGCTGTTTTTT. Amino acids: CASSLQGSAGELFF.

The chain has TRBV6-1 and TRBJ2-7; D is perhaps TRBD2 (5 bases). The CDR3 contains 11 residues. Germline V CDR1 and CDR2: MNHNS, SASEGT. Trimming pared 3 bases from V and 6 bases from J, leaving 6 bases between. In DNA form, the CDR3 reads TGTGCCAGCAGTGAGAGGGCCGAGCAGTACTTC. Its protein product is CASSERAEQYF.

V and J are TRBV12-3 or TRBV12-4 and TRBJ1-5, with a possible D match to TRBD1 (5 bases). This CDR3 has 14 amino acids. V gave up 6 bases and J gave up 3 bases, with 12 bases separating them. The CDR3 here is CASRDGQANQPQHF. The CDR3 DNA reads TGTGCCAGCAGAGACGGACAAGCCAATCAGCCCCAGCATTTT.

This clonotype is classed as medium-sized. CDR3 nucleotides: TGTGCCAGCAGTTTATACGGTAGCAATCAGCCCCAGCATTTT. It yields the protein CASSLYGSNQPQHF. The V call is TRBV27, the J call TRBJ1-5, with D unresolved. The CDR3 sequence is 14 residues long. CDR1 and CDR2 from the germline V gene are MNHEY and SMNVEV (reference sequence). The ends were cut back, 1 base at V and 0 bases at J, with 4 bases in the middle.

The table lists this clonotype with a few counts. The CDR3 nucleotides read TGTGCCAGCAGTCGGTCTCCGGGACAGGGACACGAGCAGTACTTC. This translates into CASSRSPGQGHEQYF. V gene TRBV6-1 combines with J gene TRBJ2-7; 9 bases agree with TRBD1. This CDR3 is 15 amino acids long. V lost 5 bases and J lost 5; bases outside the gene matches: 10. Per germline, CDR1 MNHNS and CDR2 SASEGT.

The chain uses TRBV4-1 and TRBJ1-2; no clear D. The CDR3 runs to 15 residues. The V end lost 1 base, the J end lost 0 bases, and 9 bases lay between the germline ends. The V gene's germline CDR1 is MGHRA and CDR2 YSYEKL. The CDR3 DNA reads as TGCGCCAGCAGCCAAGTAAGGAAGACTAACTATGGCTACACCTTC. It yields the protein CASSQVRKTNYGYTF.

The chain recombines TRBV20-1 with TRBJ1-6; TRBD1 might be the D (5 bases). Trimming cost V 0 bases and J 10 bases, with 13 bases left between them. CDR3 length: 14 residues. The V gene's germline CDR1 is DFQATT and CDR2 SNEGSKA (reference sequence). The CDR3 DNA is TGCAGTGCTAGAGAACCCAGGGTTCGCTCACCCCTCCACTTT. It specifies CSAREPRVRSPLHF.

This chain connects TRBV6-5 to TRBJ1-6; unclear D gene. Per germline, CDR1 MNHEY and CDR2 SVGAGI. The ends were cut back, 2 bases at V and 9 bases at J, with 11 bases in the middle. The CDR3 runs 14 residues. CDR3 protein: CASSYGRAGSPLHF. As DNA, the CDR3 is TGTGCCAGCAGTTACGGAAGGGCCGGTTCACCCCTCCACTTT.

A note on this clonotype: The junction differs from germline at one of its ends, possibly a read error. This chain uses TRBV4-1 with TRBJ2-7; 10 positions agree with TRBD1. The CDR3 runs to 16 residues. CDR1 and CDR2 from the germline V gene are MGHRA and YSYEKL. For the CDR3, the DNA is TGTGCCAGCAGCCAATATCCGGGACAGGGGTCCGACGAGCAGTACTTC. Translated, it gives CASSQYPGQGSDEQYF.

This clonotype has more than one count but fewer than ten. The chain uses TRBV18 and TRBJ1-1; possible D gene TRBD1, 5 bases. The CDR3 totals 15 residues. V gave up 6 bases and J gave up 4 bases, with 18 bases separating them. Germline V lookup: CDR1 KGHSH, CDR2 LQKENI. The CDR3 here is CASSPKQSTATEAFF. For the CDR3, the DNA is TGTGCCAGCTCCCCTAAGCAGTCGACAGCCACTGAAGCTTTCTTT.

This clonotype appeared a few times. This sequence joins TRBV9 and TRBJ1-2; D is ambiguous. Trimming left V 2 bases short and J 5 bases short, with 7 bases between. CDR3 length: 12 amino acids. Germline V gene data show CDR1 as SGDLS and CDR2 as YYNGEE. The CDR3: CASSVWNYGYTF. For the CDR3, the DNA is TGTGCCAGCAGCGTTTGGAATTATGGCTACACCTTC.

The V gene is TRBV20-1, the J gene TRBJ2-1; D gene uncertain. The CDR3 extends over 13 amino acids. The germline gives CDR1 DFQATT, CDR2 SNEGSKA (reference sequence). The V end lost 2 bases, the J end lost 8 bases, and 13 bases lay between the germline ends. The CDR3 here is CSARLVNSHEQFF. The CDR3 DNA sequence: TGCAGTGCTAGACTAGTTAACTCCCATGAGCAGTTCTTC.

This clonotype rates as medium-sized. The chain links TRBV13 to TRBJ2-1; perhaps D is TRBD1 or TRBD2 (8 bases each). The CDR3 loop spans 17 amino acids. Germline CDR1 reads PRHDT; CDR2 reads FYEKMQ (reference sequence). Trimming shortened V by 8 bases and J by 7 bases, and 27 bases separated the two germline ends. The CDR3 sequence: CASVFRGRTSGRNEQFF. Here the CDR3 DNA reads TGTGCCAGCGTGTTCAGGGGGCGAACTAGCGGTAGAAATGAGCAGTTCTTC.

The CDR3 DNA reads TGTGCCAGCAGCCCCGGACTAGATATCACAGATACGCAGTATTTT. Protein sequence: CASSPGLDITDTQYF. This rearrangement joins TRBV13 to TRBJ2-3; 7 bases align to TRBD2. Per the germline V gene, CDR1 is PRHDT and CDR2 is FYEKMQ (reference sequence). The CDR3 is 15 residues long. The V segment lost 5 bases and the J segment 2 bases; nucleotides outside the gene matches: 7.

This clonotype is medium-sized within its sample. This chain uses TRBV19 with TRBJ2-5; TRBD2 agrees at 7 bases. V lost 6 bases, J lost 4 bases, and 8 bases stayed unmatched. The CDR3 is 14 amino acids. CDR1 is LNHDA and CDR2 is SQIVND in the germline V gene (reference sequence). The CDR3 DNA reads TGTGCCAGTAGCGGAAGGGAGGGAAGAGAGACCCAGTACTTC. Protein product: CASSGREGRETQYF.

This clonotype showed up just a few times. This chain joins TRBV29-1 and TRBJ2-1; 7 bases agree with TRBD1. CDR1 is SQVTM and CDR2 is ANQGSEA in the germline V gene. The CDR3 covers 15 residues. V lost 4 bases and J lost 1; bases outside the gene matches: 7. The DNA for the CDR3 is TGCAGCGTTGCTGGGGACAGCGTATCCTACAATGAGCAGTTCTTC. Translation: CSVAGDSVSYNEQFF.

This clonotype is labeled as medium-sized (0.01 to 0.1%). The CDR3 sequence is CASSIHRGANQPQHF. DNA for the CDR3: TGTGCCAGTAGTATCCACAGGGGGGCGAATCAGCCCCAGCATTTT. This chain uses TRBV19 with TRBJ1-5; the match to TRBD1 covers 8 bases. This CDR3 region has 15 residues. Germline trimming cut 3 bases from V and 4 bases from J; bases unmatched to any gene: 5. Per the germline V gene, CDR1 is LNHDA and CDR2 is SQIVND (reference sequence).